The T cell receptor beta chain described here comes from a study of glioma-infiltrating T cells. Notes on the study in general: Only very few CDR3 sequences appeared in both tissue and blood. Non-neoplastic patients had below-expected tissue-blood divergence, while all gliomas exceeded expectation.

This clonotype showed up many times. Its target is not known. Trimming cost V 7 bases and J 5 bases; bases outside gene matches: 4. CDR1 is KGHDR and CDR2 is SFDVKD in the germline V gene. The CDR3 spans 13 residues. Amplification of TCR alpha and beta CDR3 regions from RNA used iRepertoire nested multiplex PCR. One-step reverse transcription and amplification started from about 100-400 ng of tissue mRNA or PBMC total RNA. TCRdb redid the calling of the multiplex PCR reads with MiXCR, one entry per CDR3 protein. The sample lists over 100,000 distinct CDR3 sequences, 20% to 30% occurring once. Material: glioma tissue, nonneoplastic brain tissue, or PBMCs (not recorded which). This chain uses TRBV24-1 with TRBJ1-2, with 9 bases aligning to TRBD1. This TCR derives from a human donor with low-grade glioma or glioblastoma, undergoing nonglioma brain surgery, or in good health (not recorded which). The CDR3 nucleotides are TGTGCCACCAGACAGACAGGGGGATATGGCTACACCTTC. Protein sequence: CATRQTGGYGYTF.